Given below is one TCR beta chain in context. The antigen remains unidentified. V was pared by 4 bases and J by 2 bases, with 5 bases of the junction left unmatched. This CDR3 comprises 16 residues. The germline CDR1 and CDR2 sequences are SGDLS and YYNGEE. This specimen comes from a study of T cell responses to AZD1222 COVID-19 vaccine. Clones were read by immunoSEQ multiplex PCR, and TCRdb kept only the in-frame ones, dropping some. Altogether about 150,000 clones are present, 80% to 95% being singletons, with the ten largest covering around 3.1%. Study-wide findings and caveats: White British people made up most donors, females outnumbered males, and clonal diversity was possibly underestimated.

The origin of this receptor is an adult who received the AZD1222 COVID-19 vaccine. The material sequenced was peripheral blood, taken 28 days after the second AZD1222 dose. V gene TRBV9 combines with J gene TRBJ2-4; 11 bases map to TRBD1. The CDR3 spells CASSIGTGGSKNIQYF. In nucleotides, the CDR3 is TGTGCCAGCAGCATCGGGACAGGGGGTTCCAAAAACATTCAGTACTTC.